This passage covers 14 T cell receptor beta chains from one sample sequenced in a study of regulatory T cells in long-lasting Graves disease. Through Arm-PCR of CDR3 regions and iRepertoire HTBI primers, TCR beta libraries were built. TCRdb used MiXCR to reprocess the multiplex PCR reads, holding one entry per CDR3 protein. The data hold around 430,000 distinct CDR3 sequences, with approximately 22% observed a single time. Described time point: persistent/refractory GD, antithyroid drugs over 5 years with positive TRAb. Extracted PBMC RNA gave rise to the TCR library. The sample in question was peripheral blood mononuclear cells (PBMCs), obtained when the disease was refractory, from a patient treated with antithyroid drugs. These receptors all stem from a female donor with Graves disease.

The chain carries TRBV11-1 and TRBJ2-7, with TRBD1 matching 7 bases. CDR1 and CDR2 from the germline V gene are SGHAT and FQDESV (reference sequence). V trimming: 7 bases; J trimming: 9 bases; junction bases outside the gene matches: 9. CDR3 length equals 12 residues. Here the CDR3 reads CASTSGGNLQYF. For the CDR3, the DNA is TGTGCCAGCACCTCAGGGGGAAATTTGCAGTACTTC.

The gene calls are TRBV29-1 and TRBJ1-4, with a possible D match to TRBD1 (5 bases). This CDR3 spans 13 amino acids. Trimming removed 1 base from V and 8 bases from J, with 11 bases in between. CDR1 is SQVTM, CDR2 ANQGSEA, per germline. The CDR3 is CSVEAGEVEKLFF. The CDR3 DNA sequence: TGCAGCGTTGAAGCGGGGGAGGTAGAAAAACTGTTTTTT.

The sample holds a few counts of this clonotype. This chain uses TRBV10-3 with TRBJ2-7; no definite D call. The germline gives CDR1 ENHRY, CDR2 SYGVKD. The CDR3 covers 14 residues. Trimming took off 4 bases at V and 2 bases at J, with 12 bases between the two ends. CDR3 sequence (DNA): TGTGCCATCAGTGGCACGGCCTCAACCTACGAGCAGTACTTC. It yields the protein CAISGTASTYEQYF.

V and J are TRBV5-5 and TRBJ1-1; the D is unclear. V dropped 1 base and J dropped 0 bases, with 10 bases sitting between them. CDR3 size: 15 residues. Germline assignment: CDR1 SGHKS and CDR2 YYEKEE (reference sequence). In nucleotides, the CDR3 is TGTGCCAGCAGCTTGTTTGACTTCTTGAACACTGAAGCTTTCTTT. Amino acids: CASSLFDFLNTEAFF.

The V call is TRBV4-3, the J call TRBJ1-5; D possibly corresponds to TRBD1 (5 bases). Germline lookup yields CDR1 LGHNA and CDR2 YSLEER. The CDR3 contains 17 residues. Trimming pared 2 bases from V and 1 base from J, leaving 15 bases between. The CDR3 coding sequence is TGCGCCAGCAGCCAACATAGATGGGGGGGAAGCAATCAGCCCCAGCATTTT. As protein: CASSQHRWGGSNQPQHF.

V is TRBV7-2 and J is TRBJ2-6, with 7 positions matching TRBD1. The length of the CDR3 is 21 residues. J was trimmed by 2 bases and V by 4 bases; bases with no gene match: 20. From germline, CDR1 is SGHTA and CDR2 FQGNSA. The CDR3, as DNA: TGTGCCAGCAGCTCCCCTCGAAGGGGGCACCCGTCCGGGGCTGGGGCCAACGTCCTGACTTTC. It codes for CASSSPRRGHPSGAGANVLTF.

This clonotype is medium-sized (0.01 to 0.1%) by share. The CDR3: CASSERALKSYEQYF. CDR3 nucleotides: TGTGCCAGCAGTGAACGGGCCTTAAAATCCTACGAGCAGTACTTC. The chain employs TRBV6-1 and TRBJ2-7; D remains unclear. CDR1 and CDR2 from the germline V gene are MNHNS and SASEGT. The V gene lost 2 bases and the J gene lost 1 base, with 12 bases spanning the gap. The CDR3 contains 15 residues.

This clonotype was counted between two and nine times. This CDR3 reads CASSGGHAKGIMNTEAFF. CDR3 DNA sequence: TGTGCCAGCAGCGGGGGACACGCAAAAGGGATAATGAACACTGAAGCTTTCTTT. The chain employs TRBV5-6 and TRBJ1-1; TRBD1 might be the D (6 bases). The CDR3 totals 18 residues. The V end was cut by 4 bases, the J end by 0 bases, with 22 bases between. In germline, CDR1 is SGHDT, CDR2 YYEEEE.

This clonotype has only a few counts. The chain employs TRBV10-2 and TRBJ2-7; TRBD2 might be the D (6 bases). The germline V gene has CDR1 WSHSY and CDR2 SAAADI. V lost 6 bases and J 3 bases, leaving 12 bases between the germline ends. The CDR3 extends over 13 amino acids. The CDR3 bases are TGCGCCAGCAGGGGGGACTCCCACTACGAGCAGTACTTC. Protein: CASRGDSHYEQYF.

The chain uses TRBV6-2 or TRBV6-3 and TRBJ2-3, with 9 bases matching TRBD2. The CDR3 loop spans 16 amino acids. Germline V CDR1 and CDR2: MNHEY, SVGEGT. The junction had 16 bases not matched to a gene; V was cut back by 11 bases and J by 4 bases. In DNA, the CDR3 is TGTGCCGTCCGGCCGAGAGCGGGAGGATTTGCAGATACGCAGTATTTT. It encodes CAVRPRAGGFADTQYF.

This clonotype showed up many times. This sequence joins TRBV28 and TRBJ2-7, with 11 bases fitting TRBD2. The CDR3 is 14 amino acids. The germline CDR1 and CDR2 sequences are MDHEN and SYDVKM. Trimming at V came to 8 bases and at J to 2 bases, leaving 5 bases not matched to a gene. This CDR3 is CASAGTSGPYEQYF. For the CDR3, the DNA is TGTGCCAGCGCTGGGACTAGCGGACCCTACGAGCAGTACTTC. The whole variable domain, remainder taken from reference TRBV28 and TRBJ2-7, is DVKVTQSSRYLVKRTGEKVFLECVQDMDHENMFWYRQDPGLGLRLIYFSYDVKMKEKGDIPEGYSVSREKKERFSLILESASTNQTSMYLCASAGTSGPYEQYFGPGTRLTVT.

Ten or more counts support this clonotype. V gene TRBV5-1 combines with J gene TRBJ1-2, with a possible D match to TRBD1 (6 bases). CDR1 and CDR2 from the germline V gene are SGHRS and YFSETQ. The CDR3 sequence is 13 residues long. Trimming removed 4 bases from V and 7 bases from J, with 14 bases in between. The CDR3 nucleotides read TGCGCCAGCAGCGAACAGGGCGGGTCTGGCTACACCTTC. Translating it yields CASSEQGGSGYTF.

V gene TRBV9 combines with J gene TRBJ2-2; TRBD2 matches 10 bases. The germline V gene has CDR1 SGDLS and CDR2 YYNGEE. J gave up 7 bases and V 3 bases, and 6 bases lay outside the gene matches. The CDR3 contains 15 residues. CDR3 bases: TGTGCCAGCAGCGCATCTAGCGGGAGTGGCGGGGAGCTGTTTTTT. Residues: CASSASSGSGGELFF. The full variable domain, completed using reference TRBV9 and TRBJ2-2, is DSGVTQTPKHLITATGQRVTLRCSPRSGDLSVYWYQQSLDQGLQFLIQYYNGEERAKGNILERFSAQQFPDLHSELNLSSLELGDSALYFCASSASSGSGGELFFGEGSRLTVL.

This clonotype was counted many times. CDR3 protein: CASSVRTSGSRETQYF. In nucleotides, the CDR3 is TGTGCCAGCAGTGTTAGGACTAGCGGGAGTCGGGAGACCCAGTACTTC. The chain links TRBV12-3 or TRBV12-4 to TRBJ2-5, with 13 bases matching TRBD2. The ends lost 5 bases at V and 5 bases at J; junction bases unmatched: 8. The CDR3 runs to 16 residues.